Listed below are T cell receptor beta chains from one sample, sequenced in a study of cytomegalovirus exposure and HLA in healthy donors. Here immunoSEQ multiplex PCR was the method, and the copy in TCRdb shows in-frame clones only, minus some. The listing contains 40,000 or so clones. Sequencing used PBMCs. Every receptor here comes from a male donor in good health and CMV-seronegative. Both conserved end residues are part of each CDR3. A D gene is named only where the DNA matches it firmly. Size is stated for part of the rows, as once, few or many counts, or as a class when the clone is expanded.

DNA	CDR3	size	J	D	V
TGTGCCAGCAGCGTAGCCCCAGGGGTGGTGGGGGAGACCCAGTACTTC	CASSVAPGVVGETQYF	.	TRBJ2-5	.	TRBV9
TGTGCCAGCAGCGCACACTGGACTAGGGCCGGGGAGCTGTTTTTT	CASSAHWTRAGELFF	.	TRBJ2-2	TRBD2	TRBV11-2
TGTGCCTGGAGGTCCCAGCGGAATTCACCCCTCCACTTT	CAWRSQRNSPLHF	.	TRBJ1-6	.	TRBV30
TGTGCCTGGAGCGTTAAGGGGCCGTACGAGCAGTACTTC	CAWSVKGPYEQYF	.	TRBJ2-7	.	TRBV30
TGCGCCAGCAGCCAAACGGGGCGGGGAGAGTTCTTC	CASSQTGRGEFF	medium-sized	TRBJ2-1	.	TRBV4-1
TGTGCCAGCACCAACCCGGACAGGGCGTACTACACCTTC	CASTNPDRAYYTF	.	TRBJ1-2	TRBD1	TRBV7-2
TGTGCCAGCAGCCCCCTACCCCATTCGGGGCAGTACTTC	CASSPLPHSGQYF	medium-sized	TRBJ2-7	.	TRBV14
TGTGCCACCAGCGGGGGACTAGCGGGTTCCTACGAGCAGTACTTC	CATSGGLAGSYEQYF	.	TRBJ2-7	TRBD2	TRBV15
TGTGCCAGCAGTACCCCCCTAAGGCGGGACAGGGGAACCGGGGAGCTGTTTTTT	CASSTPLRRDRGTGELFF	.	TRBJ2-2	TRBD1	TRBV28
TGTGCCTGGTGGCGGGAGGCCACAGATACGCAGTATTTT	CAWWREATDTQYF	.	TRBJ2-3	TRBD2	TRBV30
TGTGCCAGCTCAGAGGCTAGCACAGATACGCAGTATTTT	CASSEASTDTQYF	.	TRBJ2-3	.	TRBV18
TGTGCCAGCAGTTTGGAGGGGTATAATTCACCCCTCCACTTT	CASSLEGYNSPLHF	.	TRBJ1-6	.	TRBV27
TGTGCCAGCAGCGTAGGAAGCTCCGCGAACACCGGGGAGCTGTTTTTT	CASSVGSSANTGELFF	.	TRBJ2-2	.	TRBV9
TGTGCCAGCAGCTTTAAGTTGAGCGGGAGTGCAGATACGCAGTATTTT	CASSFKLSGSADTQYF	.	TRBJ2-3	TRBD2	TRBV5-6
TGTGCCAGCAGCGGGTCCGGGACTAGCGCCAGAGCTGACTACGAGCAGTACTTC	CASSGSGTSARADYEQYF	.	TRBJ2-7	TRBD2	TRBV7-9
TGTGCCAGCAGTTATCCCGTGACAGGGGGGGGGACTGAAGCTTTCTTT	CASSYPVTGGGTEAFF	.	TRBJ1-1	TRBD1	TRBV6-5
TGTGCCAGCAGCACGGGTCTGAGATCCTACAATGAGCAGTTCTTC	CASSTGLRSYNEQFF	.	TRBJ2-1	.	TRBV11-2
TGTGCCAGCAGCGTAGTTATGGGCACCGAACTGTTTTTT	CASSVVMGTELFF	.	TRBJ1-4	.	TRBV9
TGTGCCAGCAGCCGGAGACAGGGGGTTAACACCGGGGAGCTGTTTTTT	CASSRRQGVNTGELFF	.	TRBJ2-2	TRBD1	TRBV7-6
TGTGCCAGCTCACCGTCCCCGGGACAGCGGAACACTGAAGCTTTCTTT	CASSPSPGQRNTEAFF	.	TRBJ1-1	TRBD1	TRBV18
TGTGCCTGGAGCCTAGCCGGGCTCAGCCGTCCAGATACGCAGTATTTT	CAWSLAGLSRPDTQYF	.	TRBJ2-3	.	TRBV30
TGTGCCAGCAGATTTACTAGCGGGAGAGAAGAGACCCAGTACTTC	CASRFTSGREETQYF	.	TRBJ2-5	TRBD2	TRBV27
TGTGCCAGCTCCCTTGGGACAGGCGACACTGAAGCTTTCTTT	CASSLGTGDTEAFF	.	TRBJ1-1	TRBD1	TRBV18
TGTGCCAGCAGTGACGCAGGGCGCGCGTACGAGCAGTACTTC	CASSDAGRAYEQYF	.	TRBJ2-7	.	TRBV2
TGTGCCAGCAGTTCCGAATTAGCGGCGGGGGACACCGGGGAGCTGTTTTTT	CASSSELAAGDTGELFF	.	TRBJ2-2	TRBD2	TRBV28
TGTGCCAGCAGTCCTGGACAGGGTAGAGATACGCAGTATTTT	CASSPGQGRDTQYF	.	TRBJ2-3	TRBD1	TRBV27
TGTGCCAGTAGTATGGTACAGGGGACCGGAAACACCATATATTTT	CASSMVQGTGNTIYF	.	TRBJ1-3	TRBD1	TRBV19
TGTGCCAGCAGCGTGTTGACCCCGGGCACCGGGGAGCTGTTTTTT	CASSVLTPGTGELFF	.	TRBJ2-2	.	TRBV7-6
TGCAGCGCGGGTAACACCGGGGAGCTGTTTTTT	CSAGNTGELFF	.	TRBJ2-2	.	TRBV29-1
TGTGCCAGCAGCTCCTTCCCGGGAGCCACAGATACGCAGTATTTT	CASSSFPGATDTQYF	.	TRBJ2-3	.	TRBV11-2
TGTGCCAGCTCACGGGGACAGAACACTGAAGCTTTCTTT	CASSRGQNTEAFF	.	TRBJ1-1	.	TRBV18
TGTGCCAGTAGTCCCGACGGAGGACTGGTCCTAGGCACAGATACGCAGTATTTT	CASSPDGGLVLGTDTQYF	.	TRBJ2-3	.	TRBV19
TGTGCCAGCATCGTGACAGGAGGTCAGCCCCAGCATTTT	CASIVTGGQPQHF	.	TRBJ1-5	.	TRBV6-5
TGTGCCAGCCTCGGGACGAACACCGGGGAGCTGTTTTTT	CASLGTNTGELFF	.	TRBJ2-2	.	TRBV6-1
TGCAGCGTTGGGCGACTAGCGGCCAGCTCCGACAATGAGCAGTTCTTC	CSVGRLAASSDNEQFF	.	TRBJ2-1	TRBD2	TRBV29-1
TGTGCCAGCAGTGAGATGGTGGCCAATGAGCAGTTCTTC	CASSEMVANEQFF	.	TRBJ2-1	.	TRBV6-1
TGTGCCAGCAGTTATAACAGGCCGATACTCGGAGCTTTCTTT	CASSYNRPILGAFF	.	TRBJ1-1	.	TRBV6-1
TGTGCCAGCAGCCAGGGACAGGGAGTTGATGGCTACACCTTC	CASSQGQGVDGYTF	.	TRBJ1-2	TRBD1	TRBV5-6
TGTGCCAGCAGGCCCGCAATCCTAACCAATCAGCCCCAGCATTTT	CASRPAILTNQPQHF	.	TRBJ1-5	.	TRBV6-5
TGTGCCAGCAGTCCTCTAGCGGGTTCGATGGAGACCCAGTACTTC	CASSPLAGSMETQYF	.	TRBJ2-5	TRBD2	TRBV6-4
TGCAGCGTTGAAGACCGGGAGGGCTCCTACAATGAGCAGTTCTTC	CSVEDREGSYNEQFF	.	TRBJ2-1	TRBD2	TRBV29-1
TGCGCCAGCAGCGAGGCAGGGGGCTACCTCTCTGGGGCCAACGTCCTGACTTTC	CASSEAGGYLSGANVLTF	.	TRBJ2-6	TRBD1	TRBV5-1
TGCGCCAGCAGCTTGGCCCTTACAAACCAAGAGACCCAGTACTTC	CASSLALTNQETQYF	.	TRBJ2-5	.	TRBV5-1
TGTGCCAGCAGCTTTCGCACTGAAGCTTTCTTT	CASSFRTEAFF	.	TRBJ1-1	.	TRBV5-6
TGTGCCAGCAGTGGGGACTTCACAGATACGCAGTATTTT	CASSGDFTDTQYF	.	TRBJ2-3	.	TRBV2
TGTGCCAGTGGGATTAGCGGGAGCGGTGTGTCCGAGCAGTACTTC	CASGISGSGVSEQYF	.	TRBJ2-7	TRBD2	TRBV19
TGTGCCAGCAGCTCTTGGGCGGGTAGCTCCTACAATGAGCAGTTCTTC	CASSSWAGSSYNEQFF	.	TRBJ2-1	.	TRBV7-2
TGTGCCAGCAGCTTGGGAGAGGCTGCAACTAATGAAAAACTGTTTTTT	CASSLGEAATNEKLFF	.	TRBJ1-4	.	TRBV7-9
TGTGCCAGCAGTGAAGTGTGGGCGGTAGGCTCGGGGGGAGAGACCCAGTACTTC	CASSEVWAVGSGGETQYF	.	TRBJ2-5	TRBD2	TRBV6-1
TGTGCCAGCAGTCGACAGGGAAGCTATGGCTACACCTTC	CASSRQGSYGYTF	.	TRBJ1-2	TRBD1	TRBV7-2
TGTGCCAGCTCACCAAGGACAGGGGTTAGGCTAGCTCGCACAGATACGCAGTATTTT	CASSPRTGVRLARTDTQYF	.	TRBJ2-3	TRBD1	TRBV18
TGTGCCAGCAGTGAAGATGCGCCCGATGCGCAGTATTTT	CASSEDAPDAQYF	.	TRBJ2-3	.	TRBV2
TGTGCCAGCAGACCAGGCAGACGGGGGGGGAACTATGGCTACACCTTC	CASRPGRRGGNYGYTF	.	TRBJ1-2	.	TRBV2
TGTGCCAGCCATCCGACTAGCGGGAGCCACGAGCAGTACTTC	CASHPTSGSHEQYF	.	TRBJ2-7	TRBD2	TRBV9